One TCR beta chain is described in this entry. The data are from a study of T cell changes during pregnancy in multiple sclerosis. Germline V gene lookup returns CDR1 MNHEY and CDR2 SMNVEV (reference sequence). This CDR3 spans 15 amino acids. With 6 bases clipped from V and 2 bases from J, the junction kept 9 bases outside the gene matches. Sequencing used immunoSEQ multiplex PCR; TCRdb keeps in-frame clones, though not all of them. The sample lists roughly 72,000 clones, around 94% seen once, with less than 0.15% in the top ten. This sequence joins TRBV27 and TRBJ1-1, with 7 bases identical to TRBD1. The sequence was collected from a female donor with multiple sclerosis, enrolled in a pregnancy study. The sample in question was CD4+ T cells from peripheral blood mononuclear cells, obtained after pregnancy. CDR3 in DNA: TGTGCCAGCAGGACAGACAGGGCCTCAAACACTGAAGCTTTCTTT. Encoded protein: CASRTDRASNTEAFF.